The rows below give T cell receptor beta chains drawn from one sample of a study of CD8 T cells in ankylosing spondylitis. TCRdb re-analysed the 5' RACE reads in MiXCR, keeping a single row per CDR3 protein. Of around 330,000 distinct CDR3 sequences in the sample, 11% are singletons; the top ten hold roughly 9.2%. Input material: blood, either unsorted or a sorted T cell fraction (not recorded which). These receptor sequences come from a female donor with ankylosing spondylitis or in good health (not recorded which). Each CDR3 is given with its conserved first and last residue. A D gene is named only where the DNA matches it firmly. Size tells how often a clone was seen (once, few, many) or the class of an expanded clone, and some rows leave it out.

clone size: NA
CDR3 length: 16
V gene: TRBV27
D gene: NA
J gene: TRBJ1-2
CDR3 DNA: TGTGCCAGCAGTTTATATCCCATGGGCGGTGGCTATGGCTACACCTTC
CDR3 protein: CASSLYPMGGGYGYTF

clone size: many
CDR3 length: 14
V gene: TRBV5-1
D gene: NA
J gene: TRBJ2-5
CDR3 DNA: TGCGCCAGCAGTGCAGGGGGGTACCAAGAGACCCAGTACTTC
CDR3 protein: CASSAGGYQETQYF

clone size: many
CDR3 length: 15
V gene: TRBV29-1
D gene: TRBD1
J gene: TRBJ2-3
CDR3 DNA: TGCAGCGTTGAGAGACAGGGGGCGCATGCGGATACGCAGTATTTT
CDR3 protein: CSVERQGAHADTQYF

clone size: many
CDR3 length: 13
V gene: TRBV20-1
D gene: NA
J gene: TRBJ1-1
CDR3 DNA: TGCAGTGCTAGAGTTAACCCGAACACTGAAGCTTTCTTT
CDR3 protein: CSARVNPNTEAFF

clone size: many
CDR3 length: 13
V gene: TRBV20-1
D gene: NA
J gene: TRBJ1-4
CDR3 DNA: TGCAGTGCTAGGACAGACCCAAATGAAAAACTGTTTTTT
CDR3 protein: CSARTDPNEKLFF

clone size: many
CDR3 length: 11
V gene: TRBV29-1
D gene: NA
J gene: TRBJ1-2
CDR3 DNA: TGCAGCGTTGAAGAGGGATATGGCTACACCTTC
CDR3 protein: CSVEEGYGYTF

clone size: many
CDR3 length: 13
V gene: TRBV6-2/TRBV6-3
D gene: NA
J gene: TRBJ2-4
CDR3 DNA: TGTGCCAGCAACTCGACTCCGAAAAACATTCAGTACTTC
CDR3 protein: CASNSTPKNIQYF

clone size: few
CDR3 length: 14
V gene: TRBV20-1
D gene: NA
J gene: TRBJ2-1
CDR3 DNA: TGCAGTGCCCCCCGGGGGAGCTCCTACAATGAGCAGTTCTTC
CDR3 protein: CSAPRGSSYNEQFF

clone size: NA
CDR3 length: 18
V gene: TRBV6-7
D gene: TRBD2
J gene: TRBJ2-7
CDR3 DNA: TGTGCCTTCAGTTTCATAACAGGTGCGGGAGTAGTTGGGGGCGAGCAGTACTTC
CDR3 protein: CAFSFITGAGVVGGEQYF

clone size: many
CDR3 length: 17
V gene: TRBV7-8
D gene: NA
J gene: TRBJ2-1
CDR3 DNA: TGTGCCAGCAGCTCCCCTCGGGTCTTCCAGGACTACAATGAGCAGTTCTTC
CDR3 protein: CASSSPRVFQDYNEQFF

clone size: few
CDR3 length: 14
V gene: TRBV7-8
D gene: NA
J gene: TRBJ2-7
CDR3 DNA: TGTGCCAGCAGCTTAGGTGAAGCTATCTACGAGCAGTACTTC
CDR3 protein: CASSLGEAIYEQYF

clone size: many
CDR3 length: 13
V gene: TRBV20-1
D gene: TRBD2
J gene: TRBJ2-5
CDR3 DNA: TGCAGTTTTAGGGAGGGTTTCCAAGAGACCCAGTACTTC
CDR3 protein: CSFREGFQETQYF

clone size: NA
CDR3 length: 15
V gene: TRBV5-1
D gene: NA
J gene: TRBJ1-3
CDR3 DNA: TGCGCCAGCAGCTTGTGGGCAGGGTCTGGAAACACCATATATTTT
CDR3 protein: CASSLWAGSGNTIYF

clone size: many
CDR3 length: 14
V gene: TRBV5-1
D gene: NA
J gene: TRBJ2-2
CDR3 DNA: TGCGCCAGCAGCTTTAGGACGGACACCGGGGAGCTGTTTTTT
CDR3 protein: CASSFRTDTGELFF

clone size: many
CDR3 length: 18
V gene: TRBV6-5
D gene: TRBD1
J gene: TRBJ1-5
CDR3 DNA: TGTGCCAGCAGTTACTTCCGAGTTGGACAGGGTCGCAATCAGCCCCAGCATTTT
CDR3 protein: CASSYFRVGQGRNQPQHF

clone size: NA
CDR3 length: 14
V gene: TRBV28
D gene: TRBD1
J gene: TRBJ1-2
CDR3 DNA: TGTGCCAGCGGTCCGGGACAGGGAGAAAATGGCTACACCTTC
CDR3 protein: CASGPGQGENGYTF

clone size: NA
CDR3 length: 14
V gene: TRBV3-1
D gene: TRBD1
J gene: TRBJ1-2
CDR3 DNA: TGTGCCAGCAGCCAAGGACAGGGGCGAAATGGCTACACCTTC
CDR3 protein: CASSQGQGRNGYTF

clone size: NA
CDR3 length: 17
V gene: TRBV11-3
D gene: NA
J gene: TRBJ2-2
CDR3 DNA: TGTGCCAGCAGCTTTGGACCCAGAAAGAAGGGTACCGGGGAGCTGTTTTTT
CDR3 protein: CASSFGPRKKGTGELFF

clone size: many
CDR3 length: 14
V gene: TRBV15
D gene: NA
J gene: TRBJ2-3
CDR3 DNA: TGTGCCACCAGCATCCATTTAAGCACAGATACGCAGTATTTT
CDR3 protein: CATSIHLSTDTQYF

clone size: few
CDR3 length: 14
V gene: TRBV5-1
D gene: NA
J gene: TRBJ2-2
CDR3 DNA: TGCGCCAGCAGTTCGGGGAGCAACACCGGGGAGCTGTTTTTT
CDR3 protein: CASSSGSNTGELFF

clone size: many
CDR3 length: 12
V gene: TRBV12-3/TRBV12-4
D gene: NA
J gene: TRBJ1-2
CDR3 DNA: TGCGCCAGCAGCCCGGGCAACTATGGCTACACCTTC
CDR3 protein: CASSPGNYGYTF

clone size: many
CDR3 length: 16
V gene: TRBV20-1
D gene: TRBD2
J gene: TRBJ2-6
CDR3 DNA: TGCAGTGCCGCGGGACTAGCGGGATCTGGGGCCAACGTCCTGACTTTC
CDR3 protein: CSAAGLAGSGANVLTF

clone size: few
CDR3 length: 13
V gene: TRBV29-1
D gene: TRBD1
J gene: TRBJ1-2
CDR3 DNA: TGCAGCGTTGGTACAGGGGGTAGCTATGGCTACACCTTC
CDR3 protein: CSVGTGGSYGYTF

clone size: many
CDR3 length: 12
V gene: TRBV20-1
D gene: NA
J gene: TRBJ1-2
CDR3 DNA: TGCAGACCGGCGGGCGGACCCTTTGGCTACACCTTC
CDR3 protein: CRPAGGPFGYTF

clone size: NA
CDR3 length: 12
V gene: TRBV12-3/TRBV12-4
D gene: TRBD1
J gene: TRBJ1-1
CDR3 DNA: TGTGCCAGTGGACAGGGAGGGACTGAAGCTTTCTTT
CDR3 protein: CASGQGGTEAFF

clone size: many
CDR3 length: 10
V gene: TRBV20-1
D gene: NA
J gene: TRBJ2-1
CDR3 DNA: TGCAGTGGACGTAACAATGAGCAGTTCTTC
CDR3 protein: CSGRNNEQFF

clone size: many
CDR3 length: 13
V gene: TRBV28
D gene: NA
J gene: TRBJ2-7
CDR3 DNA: TGTGCCAGCAGTTCCCGGGACACCTACGAGCAGTACTTC
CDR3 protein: CASSSRDTYEQYF

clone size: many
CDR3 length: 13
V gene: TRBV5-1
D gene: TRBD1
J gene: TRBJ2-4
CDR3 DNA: TGCGCCAGCAGCACAGGGGCGGGAAACATTCAGTACTTC
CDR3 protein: CASSTGAGNIQYF

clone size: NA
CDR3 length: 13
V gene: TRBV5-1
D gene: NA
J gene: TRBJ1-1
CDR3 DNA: TGCGCCAGCACCGGGACGGGGAACACTGAAGCTTTCTTT
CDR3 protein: CASTGTGNTEAFF

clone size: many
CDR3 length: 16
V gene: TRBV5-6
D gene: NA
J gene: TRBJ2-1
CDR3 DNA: TGTGCCAGCAGCTTGACAGTACGAGCCTCCTACAATGAGCAGTTCTTC
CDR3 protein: CASSLTVRASYNEQFF

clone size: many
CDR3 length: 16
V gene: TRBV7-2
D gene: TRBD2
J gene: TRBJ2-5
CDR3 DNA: TGTGCCAGCAGCAACTCCGGGACTAGCGGGTCAGAGACCCAGTACTTC
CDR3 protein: CASSNSGTSGSETQYF

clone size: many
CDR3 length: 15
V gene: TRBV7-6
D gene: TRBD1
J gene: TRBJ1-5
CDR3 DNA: TGTGCCAGCAGCTTAAGGACAGGGAACCGTCAGCCCCAGCATTTT
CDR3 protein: CASSLRTGNRQPQHF

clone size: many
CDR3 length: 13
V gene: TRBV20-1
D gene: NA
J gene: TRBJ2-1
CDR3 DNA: TGCAGTGCTCCCTCGCGGGACTACAATGAGCAGTTCTTC
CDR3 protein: CSAPSRDYNEQFF

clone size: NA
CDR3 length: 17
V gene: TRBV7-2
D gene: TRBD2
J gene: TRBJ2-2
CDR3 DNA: TGTGCCAGCAGCTTAGGGGCTGGCGGGAGTAACACCGGGGAGCTGTTTTTT
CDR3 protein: CASSLGAGGSNTGELFF

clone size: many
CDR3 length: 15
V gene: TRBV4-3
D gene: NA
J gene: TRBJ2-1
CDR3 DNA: TGCGCCAGCAGCCAAGGACTAGATCTTCACAATGAGCAGTTCTTC
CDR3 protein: CASSQGLDLHNEQFF

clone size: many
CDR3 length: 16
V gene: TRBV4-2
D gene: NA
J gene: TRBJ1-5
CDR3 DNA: TGTGCCAGCAGCCAAGATCTGGGCGGGGTCAATCAGCCCCAGCATTTT
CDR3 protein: CASSQDLGGVNQPQHF

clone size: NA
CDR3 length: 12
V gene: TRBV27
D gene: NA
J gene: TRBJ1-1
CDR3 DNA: TGTGCCAGCGGACATTCGAACACTGAAGCTTTCTTT
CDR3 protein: CASGHSNTEAFF

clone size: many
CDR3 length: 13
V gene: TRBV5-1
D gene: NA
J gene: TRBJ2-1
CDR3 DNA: TGCGCCAGCAGCTTAGGGACACCCAATGAGCAGTTCTTC
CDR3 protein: CASSLGTPNEQFF

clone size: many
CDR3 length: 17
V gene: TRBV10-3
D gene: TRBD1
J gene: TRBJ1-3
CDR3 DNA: TGTGCCATCAGTGAGTCGTGGGACAGGGTGGTCGGAAACACCATATATTTT
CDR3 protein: CAISESWDRVVGNTIYF

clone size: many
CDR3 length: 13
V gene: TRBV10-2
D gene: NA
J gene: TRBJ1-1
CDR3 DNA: TGCGCCGGGGGGGAACAGGGCGGGACTGAAGCTTTCTTT
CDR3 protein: CAGGEQGGTEAFF

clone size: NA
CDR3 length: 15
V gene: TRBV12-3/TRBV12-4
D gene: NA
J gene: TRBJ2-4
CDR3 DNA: TGTGCCAGCAGTTTACCGGGGGCCAGACAAAACATTCAGTACTTC
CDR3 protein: CASSLPGARQNIQYF

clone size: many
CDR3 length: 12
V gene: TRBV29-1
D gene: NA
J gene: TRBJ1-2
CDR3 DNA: TGCAGCGTTTGGGGAGGAGGTATCGCCTACACCTTC
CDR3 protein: CSVWGGGIAYTF

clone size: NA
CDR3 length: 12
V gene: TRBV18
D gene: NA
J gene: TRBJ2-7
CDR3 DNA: TGTGCCAGCTCACCGGGGGACTTCGAGCAGTACTTC
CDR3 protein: CASSPGDFEQYF

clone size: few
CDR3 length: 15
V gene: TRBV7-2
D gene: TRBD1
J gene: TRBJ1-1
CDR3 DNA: TGTGCCAGCAGCGCGGCCGGGACAGGACACACTGAAGCTTTCTTT
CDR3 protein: CASSAAGTGHTEAFF

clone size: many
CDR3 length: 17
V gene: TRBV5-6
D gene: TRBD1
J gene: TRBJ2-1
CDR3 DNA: TGTGCCAGCAGCCTGACAGGGGGAAAACTTCTTAACAATGAGCAGTTCTTC
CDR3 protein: CASSLTGGKLLNNEQFF

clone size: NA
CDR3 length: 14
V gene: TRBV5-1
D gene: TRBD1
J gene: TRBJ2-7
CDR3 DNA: TGCGCCAGCAGCCCGAGGACAGGGGGCTACGAGCAGTACTTC
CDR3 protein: CASSPRTGGYEQYF

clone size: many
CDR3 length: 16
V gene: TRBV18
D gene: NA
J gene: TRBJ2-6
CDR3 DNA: TGTGCCAGCTCACCACCGTTCGGGTCTGGGGCCAACGTCCTGACTTTC
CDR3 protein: CASSPPFGSGANVLTF

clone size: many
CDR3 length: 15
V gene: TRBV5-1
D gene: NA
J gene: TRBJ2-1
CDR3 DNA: TGCGCCAGCAGCTGGGCGACCGTAGGGGGCAATGAGCAGTTCTTC
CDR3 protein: CASSWATVGGNEQFF